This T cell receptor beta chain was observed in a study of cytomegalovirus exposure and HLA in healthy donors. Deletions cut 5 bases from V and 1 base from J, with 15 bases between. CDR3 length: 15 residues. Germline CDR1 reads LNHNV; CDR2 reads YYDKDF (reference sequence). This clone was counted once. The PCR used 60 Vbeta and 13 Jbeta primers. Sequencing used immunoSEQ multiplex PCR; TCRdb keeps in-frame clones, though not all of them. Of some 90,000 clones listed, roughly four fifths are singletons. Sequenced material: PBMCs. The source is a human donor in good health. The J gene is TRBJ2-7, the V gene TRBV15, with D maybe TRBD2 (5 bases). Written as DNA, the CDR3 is TGTGCCACCAGCGGGCGCGCCAGCGGATCCTACGAGCAGTACTTC. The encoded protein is CATSGRASGSYEQYF.